Listed here are 2 T cell receptor beta chains from one sample, sequenced in a study of graft-versus-host responses after intestinal transplantation. Clones were read by immunoSEQ multiplex PCR, and TCRdb kept only the in-frame ones, dropping some. Counted here are 40,000 to 55,000 clones, approximately 95% occurring once; the ten biggest clones make up around 0.21%. For these TCRs, the target antigens are not known. Specimen: unstimulated CD8+ T cells sorted from spleen or lymph node cells, collected before transplant. Every receptor here comes from a human donor who was the organ donor for an intestinal transplant.

The CDR3 sequence: CASSSGHPGQPQHF. CDR3 sequence (DNA): TGTGCCAGCAGCTCAGGACACCCGGGTCAGCCCCAGCATTTT. The V and J genes are TRBV5-4 and TRBJ1-5; tentatively, D is TRBD1 (5 bases). The ends were cut back, 3 bases at V and 6 bases at J, with 13 bases in the middle. The CDR3 length is 14 residues. The germline CDR1 and CDR2 sequences are SGHNT and YYREEE (reference sequence).

This chain uses TRBV7-9 with TRBJ2-1, with 9 nucleotides matching TRBD1. Germline CDR1 reads SEHNR; CDR2 reads FQNEAQ (reference sequence). This CDR3 spans 14 amino acids. V was pared by 5 bases and J by 6 bases, with 5 bases of the junction left unmatched. The CDR3 here is CASSPDRGPNEQFF. For the CDR3, the DNA is TGTGCCAGCAGCCCGGACAGGGGTCCCAATGAGCAGTTCTTC.